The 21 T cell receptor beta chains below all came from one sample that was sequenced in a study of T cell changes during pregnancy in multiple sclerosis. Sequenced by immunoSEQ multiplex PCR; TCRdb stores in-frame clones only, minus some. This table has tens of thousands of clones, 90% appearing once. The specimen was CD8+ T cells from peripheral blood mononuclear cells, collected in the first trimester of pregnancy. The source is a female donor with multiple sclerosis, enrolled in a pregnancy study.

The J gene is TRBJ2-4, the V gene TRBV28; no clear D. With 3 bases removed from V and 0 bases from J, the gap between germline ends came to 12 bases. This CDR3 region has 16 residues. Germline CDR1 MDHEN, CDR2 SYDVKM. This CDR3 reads CASSFGQMTAKNIQYF. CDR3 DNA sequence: TGTGCCAGCAGTTTTGGGCAGATGACAGCCAAAAACATTCAGTACTTC.

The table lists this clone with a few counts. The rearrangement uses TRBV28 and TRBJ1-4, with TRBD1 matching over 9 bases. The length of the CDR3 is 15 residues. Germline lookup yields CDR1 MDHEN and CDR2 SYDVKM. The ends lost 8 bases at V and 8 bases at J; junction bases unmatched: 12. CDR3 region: CASRFLQGAAEKLFF. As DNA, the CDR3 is TGTGCCAGCCGCTTCCTACAGGGGGCAGCAGAAAAACTGTTTTTT.

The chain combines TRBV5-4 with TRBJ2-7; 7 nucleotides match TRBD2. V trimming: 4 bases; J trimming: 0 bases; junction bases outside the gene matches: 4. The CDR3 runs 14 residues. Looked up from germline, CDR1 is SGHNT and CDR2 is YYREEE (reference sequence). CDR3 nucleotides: TGTGCCAGCAGCCCTAGCGGCAGCTCCTACGAGCAGTACTTC. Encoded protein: CASSPSGSSYEQYF.

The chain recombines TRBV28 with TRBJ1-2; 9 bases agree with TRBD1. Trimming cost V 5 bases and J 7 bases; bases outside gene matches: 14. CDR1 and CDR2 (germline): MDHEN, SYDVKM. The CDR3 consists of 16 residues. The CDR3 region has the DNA TGTGCCAGCAGTCGGACCGGGACAGGGAAGAGACCTGGCTACACCTTC. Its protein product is CASSRTGTGKRPGYTF.

CDR3 sequence (DNA): TGCGCCAGCAGCCAAACACCGGGACAGGGAAACGAGCAGTACTTC. It codes for CASSQTPGQGNEQYF. This sequence joins TRBV4-1 and TRBJ2-7, with TRBD1 matching 9 bases. V shed 2 bases, J shed 5 bases, and the junction held 7 bases outside the gene matches. The CDR3 length is 15 residues. The germline gives CDR1 MGHRA, CDR2 YSYEKL.

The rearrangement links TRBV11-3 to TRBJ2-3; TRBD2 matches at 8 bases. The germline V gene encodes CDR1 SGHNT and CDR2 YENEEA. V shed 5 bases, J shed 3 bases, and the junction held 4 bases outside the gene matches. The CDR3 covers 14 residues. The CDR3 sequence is CASSTGGPTDTQYF. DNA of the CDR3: TGTGCCAGCAGCACGGGAGGGCCTACAGATACGCAGTATTTT.

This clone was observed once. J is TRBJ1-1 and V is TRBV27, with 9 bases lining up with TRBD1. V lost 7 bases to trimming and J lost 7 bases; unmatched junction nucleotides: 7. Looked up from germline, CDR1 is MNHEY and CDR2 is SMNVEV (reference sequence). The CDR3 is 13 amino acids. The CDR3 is CASNSAGQGEAFF. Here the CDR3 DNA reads TGTGCCAGCAACTCGGCGGGACAGGGTGAAGCTTTCTTT.

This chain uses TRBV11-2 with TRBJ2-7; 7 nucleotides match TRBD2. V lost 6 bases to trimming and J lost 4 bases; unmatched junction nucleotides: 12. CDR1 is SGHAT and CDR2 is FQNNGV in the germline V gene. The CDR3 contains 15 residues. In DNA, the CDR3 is TGTGCCAGCAGACCTCCTGGGGACTACCAGTACGAGCAGTACTTC. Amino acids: CASRPPGDYQYEQYF.

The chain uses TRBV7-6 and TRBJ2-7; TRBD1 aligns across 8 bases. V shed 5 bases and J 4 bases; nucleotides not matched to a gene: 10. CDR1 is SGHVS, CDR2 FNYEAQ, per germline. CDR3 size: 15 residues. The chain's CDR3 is CASSPSQGAQYEQYF. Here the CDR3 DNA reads TGTGCCAGCAGCCCCTCGCAGGGGGCTCAGTACGAGCAGTACTTC.

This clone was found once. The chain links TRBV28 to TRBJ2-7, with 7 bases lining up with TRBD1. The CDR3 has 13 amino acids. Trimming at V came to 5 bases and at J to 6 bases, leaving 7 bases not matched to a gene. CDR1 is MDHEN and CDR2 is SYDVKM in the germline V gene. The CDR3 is CASSPTGPGEQYF. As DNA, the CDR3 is TGTGCCAGCAGTCCGACAGGGCCGGGCGAGCAGTACTTC.

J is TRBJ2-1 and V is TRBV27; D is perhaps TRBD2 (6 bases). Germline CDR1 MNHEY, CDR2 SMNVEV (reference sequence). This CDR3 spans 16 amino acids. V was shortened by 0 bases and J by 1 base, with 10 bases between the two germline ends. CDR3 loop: CASSLSSGTSYNEQFF. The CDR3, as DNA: TGTGCCAGCAGTTTATCGAGTGGGACTTCCTACAATGAGCAGTTCTTC.

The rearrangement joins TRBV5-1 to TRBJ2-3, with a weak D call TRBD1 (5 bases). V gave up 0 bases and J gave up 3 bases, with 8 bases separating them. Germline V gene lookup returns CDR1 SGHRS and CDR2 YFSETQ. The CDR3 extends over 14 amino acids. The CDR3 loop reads CASSLGQSTDTQYF. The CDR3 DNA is TGCGCCAGCAGCTTGGGACAGAGTACAGATACGCAGTATTTT.

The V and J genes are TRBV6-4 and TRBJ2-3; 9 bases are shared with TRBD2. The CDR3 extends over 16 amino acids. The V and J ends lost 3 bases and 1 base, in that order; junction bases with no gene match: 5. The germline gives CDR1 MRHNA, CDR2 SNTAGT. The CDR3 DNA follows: TGTGCCAGCAGTGAGTCGGCTAGCGGGGGCACAGATACGCAGTATTTT. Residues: CASSESASGGTDTQYF.

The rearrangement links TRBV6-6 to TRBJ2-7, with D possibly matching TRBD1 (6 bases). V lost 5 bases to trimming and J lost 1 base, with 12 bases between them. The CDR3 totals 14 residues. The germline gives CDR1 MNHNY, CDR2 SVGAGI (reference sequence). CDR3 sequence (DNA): TGTGCCAGCAGTATCCAACAGGGTTCCTACGAGCAGTACTTC. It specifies CASSIQQGSYEQYF.

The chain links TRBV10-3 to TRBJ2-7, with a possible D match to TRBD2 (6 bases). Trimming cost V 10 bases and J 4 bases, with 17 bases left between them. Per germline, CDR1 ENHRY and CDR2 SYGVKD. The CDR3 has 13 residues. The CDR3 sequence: CASRGGTTYEQYF. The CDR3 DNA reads TGTGCCAGCCGTGGGGGGACCACATACGAGCAGTACTTC.

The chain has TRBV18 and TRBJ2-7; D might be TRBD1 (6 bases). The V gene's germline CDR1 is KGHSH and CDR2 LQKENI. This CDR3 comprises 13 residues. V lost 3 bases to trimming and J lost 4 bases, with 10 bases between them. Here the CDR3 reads CASSPADSYEQYF. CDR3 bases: TGTGCCAGCTCACCTGCGGACAGTTACGAGCAGTACTTC.

The CDR3 reads CASSFSGETYNEQFF. CDR3 sequence (DNA): TGTGCCAGCAGCTTTAGCGGGGAAACCTACAATGAGCAGTTCTTC. The chain couples TRBV7-9 to TRBJ2-1; TRBD2 matches at 8 bases. Germline V CDR1 and CDR2: SEHNR, FQNEAQ (reference sequence). There are 15 residues in the CDR3. Unmatched junction bases numbered 3, after V lost 3 bases and J lost 2 bases.

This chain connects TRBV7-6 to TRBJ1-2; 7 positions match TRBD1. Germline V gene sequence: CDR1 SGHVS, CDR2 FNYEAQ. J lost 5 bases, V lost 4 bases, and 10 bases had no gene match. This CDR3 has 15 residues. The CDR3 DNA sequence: TGTGCCAGCAGCTCACCGGGACAGCTCACATATGGCTACACCTTC. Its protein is CASSSPGQLTYGYTF. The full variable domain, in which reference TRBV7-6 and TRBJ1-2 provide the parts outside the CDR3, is GAGVSQSPRYKVTKRGQDVALRCDPISGHVSLYWYRQALGQGPEFLTYFNYEAQQDKSGLPNDRFSAERPEGSISTLTIQRTEQRDSAMYRCASSSPGQLTYGYTFGSGTRLTVV.

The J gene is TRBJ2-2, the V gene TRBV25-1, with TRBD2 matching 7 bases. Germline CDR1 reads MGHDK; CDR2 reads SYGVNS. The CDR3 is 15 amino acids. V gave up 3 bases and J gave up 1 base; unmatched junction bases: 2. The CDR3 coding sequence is TGTGCCAGCAGTGATCAGCGGGGGAACACCGGGGAGCTGTTTTTT. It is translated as CASSDQRGNTGELFF. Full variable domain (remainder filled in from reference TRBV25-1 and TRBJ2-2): EADIYQTPRYLVIGTGKKITLECSQTMGHDKMYWYQQDPGMELHLIHYSYGVNSTEKGDLSSESTVSRIRTEHFPLTLESARPSHTSQYLCASSDQRGNTGELFFGEGSRLTVL.

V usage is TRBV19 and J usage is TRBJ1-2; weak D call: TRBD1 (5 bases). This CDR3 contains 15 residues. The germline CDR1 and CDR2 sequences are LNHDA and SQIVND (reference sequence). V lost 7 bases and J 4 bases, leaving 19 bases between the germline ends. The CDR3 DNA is TGTGCCAGTACATCAAGGCAGGGATACGGCTATGGCTACACCTTC. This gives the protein CASTSRQGYGYGYTF.

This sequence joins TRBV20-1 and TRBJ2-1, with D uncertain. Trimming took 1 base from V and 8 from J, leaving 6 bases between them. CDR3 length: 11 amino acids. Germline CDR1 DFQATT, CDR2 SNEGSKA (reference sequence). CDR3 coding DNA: TGCAGTGCTAGAGTTGTCGATGAGCAGTTCTTC. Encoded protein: CSARVVDEQFF.